The sample holds one count of the clone carrying this T cell receptor (beta chain). What it recognizes is unknown. This entry belongs to a study of Ad26.COV2.S vaccination and SARS-CoV-2 variants. Broader study findings: Researchers cautioned that TCR breadth and depth analyses may have underestimated total T cell responses.

Data came from immunoSEQ multiplex PCR; TCRdb stores just in-frame clones and leaves some out. This sample yields 500,000 or so clones, of which 75% to 90% are seen a single time; 2.5% to 3% belongs to the top ten. The treatment was: some 19 received Ad26.COV2.S at low or high dose, single or two shots; roughly 5 received placebo; per-sample allocation not given. At day 63 after the first vaccine or placebo injection, samples were drawn. Adults aged 18-55 years in Boston included the donor. The CDR3 consists of 11 residues. The germline gives CDR1 DFQATT, CDR2 SNEGSKA (reference sequence). The V gene lost 3 bases and the J gene lost 4 bases, with 5 bases spanning the gap.

The sample was peripheral blood, taken in a trial of Ad26.COV2.S vaccine versus placebo. The chain combines TRBV20-1 with TRBJ2-3; D remains ambiguous. This TCR was sampled from a person aged 18-65 years who received the Ad26.COV2.S COVID-19 vaccine or a placebo. CDR3: CSASRSDTQYF. The CDR3 nucleotides read TGCAGTGCTAGTAGGTCAGATACGCAGTATTTT.